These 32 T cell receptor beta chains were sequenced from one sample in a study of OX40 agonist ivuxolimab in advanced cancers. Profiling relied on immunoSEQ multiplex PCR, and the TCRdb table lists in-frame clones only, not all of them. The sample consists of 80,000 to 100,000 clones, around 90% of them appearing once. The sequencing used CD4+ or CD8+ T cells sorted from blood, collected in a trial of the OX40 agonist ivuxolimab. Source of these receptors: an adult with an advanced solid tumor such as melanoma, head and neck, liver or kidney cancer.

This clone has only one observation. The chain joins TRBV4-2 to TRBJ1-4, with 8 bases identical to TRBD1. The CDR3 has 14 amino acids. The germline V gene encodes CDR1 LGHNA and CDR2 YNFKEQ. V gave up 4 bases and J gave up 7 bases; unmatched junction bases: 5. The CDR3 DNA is TGTGCCAGCAGCCTGGGGACAGGCGGTGAAAAACTGTTTTTT. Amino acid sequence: CASSLGTGGEKLFF.

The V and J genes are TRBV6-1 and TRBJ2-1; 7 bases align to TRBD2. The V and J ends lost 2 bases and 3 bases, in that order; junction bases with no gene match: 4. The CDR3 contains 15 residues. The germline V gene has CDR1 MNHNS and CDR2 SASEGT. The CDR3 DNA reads TGTGCCAGCAGTGAACTTAGGACTAGCTACAATGAGCAGTTCTTC. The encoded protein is CASSELRTSYNEQFF.

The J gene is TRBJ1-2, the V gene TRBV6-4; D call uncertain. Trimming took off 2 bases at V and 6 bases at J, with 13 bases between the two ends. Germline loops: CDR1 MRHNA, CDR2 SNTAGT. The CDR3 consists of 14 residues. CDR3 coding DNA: TGTGCCAGCAGTGACCGCGCGGGTAGGCATGGCTACACCTTC. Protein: CASSDRAGRHGYTF.

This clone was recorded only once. As DNA, the CDR3 is TGTGCCACCAGCAGAGGAGGAACCGGGGAGCTGTTTTTT. Its translation: CATSRGGTGELFF. The chain combines TRBV15 with TRBJ2-2, with D uncertain. This CDR3 has 13 residues. V was trimmed by 1 base and J by 5 bases, leaving 5 bases between them. Germline CDR1 and CDR2: LNHNV and YYDKDF (reference sequence).

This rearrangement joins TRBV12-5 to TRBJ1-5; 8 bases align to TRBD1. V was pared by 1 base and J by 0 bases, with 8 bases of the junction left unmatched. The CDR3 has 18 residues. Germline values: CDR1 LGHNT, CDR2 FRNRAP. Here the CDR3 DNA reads TGTGCTAGTGGTTTGGAGGGAACAGGGGGGTATAGCAATCAGCCCCAGCATTTT. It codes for CASGLEGTGGYSNQPQHF. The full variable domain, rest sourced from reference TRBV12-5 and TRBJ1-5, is DARVTQTPRHKVTEMGQEVTMRCQPILGHNTVFWYRQTMMQGLELLAYFRNRAPLDDSGMPKDRFSAEMPDATLATLKIQPSEPRDSAVYFCASGLEGTGGYSNQPQHFGDGTRLSIL.

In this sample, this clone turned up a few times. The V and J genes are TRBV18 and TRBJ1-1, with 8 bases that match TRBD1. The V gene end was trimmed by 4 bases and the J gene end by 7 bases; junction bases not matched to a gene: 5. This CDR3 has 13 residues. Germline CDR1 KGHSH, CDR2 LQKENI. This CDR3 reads CASSLDRGVEAFF. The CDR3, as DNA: TGTGCCAGCTCACTCGACAGGGGCGTTGAAGCTTTCTTT.

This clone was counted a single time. This CDR3 reads CASSYRGPQPQHF. In nucleotides, the CDR3 is TGTGCCAGTAGTTACAGGGGGCCTCAGCCCCAGCATTTT. The rearrangement uses TRBV19 and TRBJ1-5, with TRBD1 identical over 9 bases. V was clipped by 5 bases and J by 6 bases; unmatched bases: 2. The length of the CDR3 is 13 residues. Germline CDR1 LNHDA, CDR2 SQIVND (reference sequence).

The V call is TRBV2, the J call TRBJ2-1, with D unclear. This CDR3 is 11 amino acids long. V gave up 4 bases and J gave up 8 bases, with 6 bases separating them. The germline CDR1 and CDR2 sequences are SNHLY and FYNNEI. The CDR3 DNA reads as TGTGCCAGCAGTGTCCAGTATGAGCAGTTCTTC. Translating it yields CASSVQYEQFF.

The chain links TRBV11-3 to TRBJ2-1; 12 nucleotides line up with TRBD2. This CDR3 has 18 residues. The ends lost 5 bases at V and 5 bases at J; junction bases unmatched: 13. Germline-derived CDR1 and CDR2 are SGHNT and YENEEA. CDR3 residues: CASSPERTSGVGDNEQFF. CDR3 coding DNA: TGTGCCAGCAGCCCCGAGAGGACTAGCGGGGTGGGGGACAATGAGCAGTTCTTC.

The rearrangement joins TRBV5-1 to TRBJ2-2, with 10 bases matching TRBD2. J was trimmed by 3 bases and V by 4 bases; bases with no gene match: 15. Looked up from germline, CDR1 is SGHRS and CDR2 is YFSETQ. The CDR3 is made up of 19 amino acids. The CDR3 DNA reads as TGCGCCAGCAGCCCTCCTAGCGGGGGTTCCCTTGCGGACACCGGGGAGCTGTTTTTT. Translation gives CASSPPSGGSLADTGELFF.

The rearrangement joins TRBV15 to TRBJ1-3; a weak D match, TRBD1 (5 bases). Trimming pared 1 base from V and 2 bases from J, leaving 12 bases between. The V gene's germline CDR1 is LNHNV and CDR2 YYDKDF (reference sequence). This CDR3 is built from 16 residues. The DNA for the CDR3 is TGTGCCACCAGCAGAGGCCAAGGGGCGGCTGGAAACACCATATATTTT. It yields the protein CATSRGQGAAGNTIYF.

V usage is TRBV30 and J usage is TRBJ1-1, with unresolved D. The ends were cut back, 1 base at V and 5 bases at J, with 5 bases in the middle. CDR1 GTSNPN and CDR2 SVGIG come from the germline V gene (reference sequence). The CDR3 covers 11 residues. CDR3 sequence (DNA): TGTGCCTGGAGTGATTATACTGAAGCTTTCTTT. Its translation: CAWSDYTEAFF.

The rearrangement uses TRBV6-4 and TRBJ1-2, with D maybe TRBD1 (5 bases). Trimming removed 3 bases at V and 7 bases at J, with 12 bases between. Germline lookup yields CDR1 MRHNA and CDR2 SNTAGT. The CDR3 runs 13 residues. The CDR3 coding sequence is TGTGCCAGCAGTGAGGGGGGGTCGCGTGGCTACACCTTC. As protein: CASSEGGSRGYTF.

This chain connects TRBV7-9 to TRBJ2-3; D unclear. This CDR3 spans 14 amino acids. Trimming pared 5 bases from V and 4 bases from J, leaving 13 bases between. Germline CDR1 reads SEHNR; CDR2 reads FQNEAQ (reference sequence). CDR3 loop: CASSPGTAADTQYF. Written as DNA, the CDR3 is TGTGCCAGCAGCCCCGGTACCGCGGCAGATACGCAGTATTTT.

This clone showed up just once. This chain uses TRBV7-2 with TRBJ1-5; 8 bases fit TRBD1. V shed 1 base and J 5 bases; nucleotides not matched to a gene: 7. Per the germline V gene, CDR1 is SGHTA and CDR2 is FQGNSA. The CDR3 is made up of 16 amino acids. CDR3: CASSLVGTGGYQPQHF. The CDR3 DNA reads TGTGCCAGCAGCTTAGTAGGCACAGGGGGATATCAGCCCCAGCATTTT.

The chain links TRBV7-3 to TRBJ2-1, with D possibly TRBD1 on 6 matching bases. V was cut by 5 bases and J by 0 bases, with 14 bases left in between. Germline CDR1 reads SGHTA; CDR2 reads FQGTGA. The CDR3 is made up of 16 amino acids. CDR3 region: CASSLEQGRSYNEQFF. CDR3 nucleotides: TGTGCCAGCAGCCTAGAACAGGGTCGCTCCTACAATGAGCAGTTCTTC.

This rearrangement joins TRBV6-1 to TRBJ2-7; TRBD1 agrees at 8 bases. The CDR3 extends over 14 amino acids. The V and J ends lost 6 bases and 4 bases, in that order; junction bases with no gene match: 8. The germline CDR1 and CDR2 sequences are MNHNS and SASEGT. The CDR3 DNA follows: TGTGCCAGCAGCCTGACAGGGGTTGAGTACGAGCAGTACTTC. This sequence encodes CASSLTGVEYEQYF.

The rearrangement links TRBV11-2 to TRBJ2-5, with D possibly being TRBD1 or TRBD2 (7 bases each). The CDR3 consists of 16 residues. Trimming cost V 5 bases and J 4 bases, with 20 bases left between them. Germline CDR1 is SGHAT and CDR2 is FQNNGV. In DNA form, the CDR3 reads TGTGCCAGCAGCACCCCACAGGGGACTATGCTAGAGACCCAGTACTTC. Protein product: CASSTPQGTMLETQYF.

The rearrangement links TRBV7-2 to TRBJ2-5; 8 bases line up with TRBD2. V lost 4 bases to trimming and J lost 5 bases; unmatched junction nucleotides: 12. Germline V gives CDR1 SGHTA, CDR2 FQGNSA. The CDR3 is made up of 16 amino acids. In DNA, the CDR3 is TGTGCCAGCAGCTGGGGCGGGGGGACCGGGGGGGAGACCCAGTACTTC. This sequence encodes CASSWGGGTGGETQYF.

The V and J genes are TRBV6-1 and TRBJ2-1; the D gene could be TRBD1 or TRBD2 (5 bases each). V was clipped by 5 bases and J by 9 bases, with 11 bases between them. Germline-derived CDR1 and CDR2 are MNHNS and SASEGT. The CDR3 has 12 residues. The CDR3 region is CASSLRGVEQFF. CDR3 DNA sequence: TGTGCCAGCAGTTTGAGGGGTGTTGAGCAGTTCTTC.

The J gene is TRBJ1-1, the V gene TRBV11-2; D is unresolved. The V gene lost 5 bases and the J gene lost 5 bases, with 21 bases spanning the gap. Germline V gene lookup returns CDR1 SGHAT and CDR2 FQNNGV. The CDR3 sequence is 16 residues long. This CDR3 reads CASSLTRWTSTTEAFF. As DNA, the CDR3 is TGTGCCAGCAGCCTTACTCGCTGGACCTCAACGACTGAAGCTTTCTTT. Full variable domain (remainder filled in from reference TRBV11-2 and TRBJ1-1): EAGVAQSPRYKIIEKRQSVAFWCNPISGHATLYWYQQILGQGPKLLIQFQNNGVVDDSQLPKDRFSAERLKGVDSTLKIQPAKLEDSAVYLCASSLTRWTSTTEAFFGQGTRLTVV.

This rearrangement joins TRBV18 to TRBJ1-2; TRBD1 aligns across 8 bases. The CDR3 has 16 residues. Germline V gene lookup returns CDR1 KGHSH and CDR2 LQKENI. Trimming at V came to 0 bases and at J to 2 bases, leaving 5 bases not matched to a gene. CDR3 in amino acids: CASSPPTGGLNYGYTF. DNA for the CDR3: TGTGCCAGCTCACCACCCACAGGGGGGCTCAACTATGGCTACACCTTC.

Here the CDR3 reads CASSPAGVYNEQFF. The CDR3 DNA reads TGTGCCAGCAGCCCCGCGGGAGTCTACAATGAGCAGTTCTTC. The chain has TRBV6-6 and TRBJ2-1; TRBD2 matches 7 bases. Per germline, CDR1 MNHNY and CDR2 SVGAGI (reference sequence). The trim removed 6 bases at V and 3 bases at J, leaving 5 bases unmatched. CDR3 length: 14 amino acids.

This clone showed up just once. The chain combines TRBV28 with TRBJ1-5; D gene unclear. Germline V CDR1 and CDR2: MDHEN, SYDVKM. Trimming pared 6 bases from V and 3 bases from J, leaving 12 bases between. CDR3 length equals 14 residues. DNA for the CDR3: TGTGCCAGCAGGTCCCCGGAAATCAATCAGCCCCAGCATTTT. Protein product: CASRSPEINQPQHF.

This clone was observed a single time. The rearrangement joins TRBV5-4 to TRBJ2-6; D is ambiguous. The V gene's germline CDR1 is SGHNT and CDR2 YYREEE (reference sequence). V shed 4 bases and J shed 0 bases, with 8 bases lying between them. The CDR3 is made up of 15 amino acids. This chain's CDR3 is CASSQWASGANVLTF. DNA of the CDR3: TGTGCCAGCAGCCAATGGGCCTCTGGGGCCAACGTCCTGACTTTC. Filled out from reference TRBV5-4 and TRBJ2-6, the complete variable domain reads ETGVTQSPTHLIKTRGQQVTLRCSSQSGHNTVSWYQQALGQGPQFIFQYYREEENGRGNFPPRFSGLQFPNYSSELNVNALELDDSALYLCASSQWASGANVLTFGAGSRLTVL.

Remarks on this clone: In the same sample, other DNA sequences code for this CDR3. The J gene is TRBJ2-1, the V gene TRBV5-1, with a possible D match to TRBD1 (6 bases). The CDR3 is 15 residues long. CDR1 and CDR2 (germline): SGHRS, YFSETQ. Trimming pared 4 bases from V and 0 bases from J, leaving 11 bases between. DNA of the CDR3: TGCGCCAGCAGCCGAGACAGGAGCTCCTACAATGAGCAGTTCTTC. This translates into CASSRDRSSYNEQFF.

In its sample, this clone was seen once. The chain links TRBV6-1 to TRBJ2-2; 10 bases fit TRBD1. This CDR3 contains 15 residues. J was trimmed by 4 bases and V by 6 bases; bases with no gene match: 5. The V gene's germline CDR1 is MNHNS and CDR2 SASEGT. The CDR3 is CASSWDRGPTGELFF. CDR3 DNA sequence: TGTGCCAGCAGCTGGGACAGGGGACCCACCGGGGAGCTGTTTTTT.

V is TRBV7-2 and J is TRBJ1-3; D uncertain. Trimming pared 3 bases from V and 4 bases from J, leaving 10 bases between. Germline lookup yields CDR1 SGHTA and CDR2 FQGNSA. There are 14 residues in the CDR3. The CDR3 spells CASSFAQSGNTIYF. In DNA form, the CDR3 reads TGTGCCAGCAGCTTCGCACAGTCAGGAAACACCATATATTTT.

The CDR3: CASSTVGLAGGTEQYF. Written as DNA, the CDR3 is TGCGCCAGCAGCACCGTCGGACTAGCGGGGGGGACCGAGCAGTACTTC. This chain joins TRBV5-1 and TRBJ2-7, with TRBD2 matching 15 bases. Unmatched junction bases numbered 8, after V lost 4 bases and J lost 6 bases. The length of the CDR3 is 16 residues. The germline V gene has CDR1 SGHRS and CDR2 YFSETQ.

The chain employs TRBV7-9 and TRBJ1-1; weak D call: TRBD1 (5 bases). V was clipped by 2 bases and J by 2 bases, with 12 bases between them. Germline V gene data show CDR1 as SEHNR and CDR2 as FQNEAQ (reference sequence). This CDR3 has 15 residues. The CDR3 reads CASSLISGSNTEAFF. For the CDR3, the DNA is TGTGCCAGCAGCTTAATATCAGGGAGTAACACTGAAGCTTTCTTT.

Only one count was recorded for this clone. CDR3 sequence reads: CASSPRGTSGVTGELFF. In DNA, the CDR3 is TGTGCCAGCAGCCCGAGGGGGACTAGCGGGGTAACCGGGGAGCTGTTTTTT. The chain joins TRBV7-2 to TRBJ2-2, with 13 bases aligning to TRBD2. The CDR3 has 17 amino acids. The germline V gene encodes CDR1 SGHTA and CDR2 FQGNSA. V was pared by 5 bases and J by 5 bases, with 8 bases of the junction left unmatched.

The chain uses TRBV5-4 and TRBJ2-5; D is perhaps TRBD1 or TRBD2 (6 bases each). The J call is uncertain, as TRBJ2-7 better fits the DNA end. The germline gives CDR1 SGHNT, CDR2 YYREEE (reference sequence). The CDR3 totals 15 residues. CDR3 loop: CASSFDGGPNYEQYF. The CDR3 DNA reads TGTGCCAGCAGCTTCGATGGGGGGCCCAACTACGAGCAGTACTTC.